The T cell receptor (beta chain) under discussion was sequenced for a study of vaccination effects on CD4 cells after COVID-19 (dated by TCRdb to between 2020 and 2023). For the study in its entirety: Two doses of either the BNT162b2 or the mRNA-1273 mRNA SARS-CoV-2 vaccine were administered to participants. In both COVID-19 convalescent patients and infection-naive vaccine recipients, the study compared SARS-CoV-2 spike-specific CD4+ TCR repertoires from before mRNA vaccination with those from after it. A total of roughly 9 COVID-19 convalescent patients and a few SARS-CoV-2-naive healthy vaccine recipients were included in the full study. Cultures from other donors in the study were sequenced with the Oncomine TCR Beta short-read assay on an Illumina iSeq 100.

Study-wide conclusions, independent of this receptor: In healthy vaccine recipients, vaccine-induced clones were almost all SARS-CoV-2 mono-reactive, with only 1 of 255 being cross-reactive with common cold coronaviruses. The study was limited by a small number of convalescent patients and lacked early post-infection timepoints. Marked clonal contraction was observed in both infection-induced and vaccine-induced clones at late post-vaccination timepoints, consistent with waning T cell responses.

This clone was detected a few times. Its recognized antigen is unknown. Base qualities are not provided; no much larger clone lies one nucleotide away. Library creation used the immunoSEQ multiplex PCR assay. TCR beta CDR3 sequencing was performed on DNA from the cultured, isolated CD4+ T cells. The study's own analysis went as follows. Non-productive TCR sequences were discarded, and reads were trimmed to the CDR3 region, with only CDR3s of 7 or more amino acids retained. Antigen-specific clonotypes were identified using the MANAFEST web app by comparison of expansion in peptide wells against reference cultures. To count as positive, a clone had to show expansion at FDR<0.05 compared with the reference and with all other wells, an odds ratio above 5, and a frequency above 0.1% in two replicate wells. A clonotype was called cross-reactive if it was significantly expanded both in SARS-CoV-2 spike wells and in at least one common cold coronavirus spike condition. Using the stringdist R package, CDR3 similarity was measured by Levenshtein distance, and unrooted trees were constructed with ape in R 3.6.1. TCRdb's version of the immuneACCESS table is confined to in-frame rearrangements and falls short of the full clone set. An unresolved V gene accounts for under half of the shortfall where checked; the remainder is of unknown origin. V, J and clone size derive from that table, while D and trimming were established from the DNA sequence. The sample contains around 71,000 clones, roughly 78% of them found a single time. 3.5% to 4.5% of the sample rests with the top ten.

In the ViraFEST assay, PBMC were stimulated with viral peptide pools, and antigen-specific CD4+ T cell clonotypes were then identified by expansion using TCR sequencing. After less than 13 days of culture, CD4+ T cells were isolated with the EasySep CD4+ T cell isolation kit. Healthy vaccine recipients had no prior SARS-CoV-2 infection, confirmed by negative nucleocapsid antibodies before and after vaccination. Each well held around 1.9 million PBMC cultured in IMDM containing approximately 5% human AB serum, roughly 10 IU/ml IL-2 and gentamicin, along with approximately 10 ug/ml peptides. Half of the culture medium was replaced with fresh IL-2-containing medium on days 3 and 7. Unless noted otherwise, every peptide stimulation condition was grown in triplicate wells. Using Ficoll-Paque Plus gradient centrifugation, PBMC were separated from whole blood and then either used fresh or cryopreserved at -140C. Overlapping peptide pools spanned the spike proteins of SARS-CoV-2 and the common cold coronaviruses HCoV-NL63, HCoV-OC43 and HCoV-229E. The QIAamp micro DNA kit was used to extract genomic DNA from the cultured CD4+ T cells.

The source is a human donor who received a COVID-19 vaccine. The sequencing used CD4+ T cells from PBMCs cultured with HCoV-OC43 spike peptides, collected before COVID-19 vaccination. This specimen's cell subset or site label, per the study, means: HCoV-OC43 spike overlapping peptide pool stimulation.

The CDR3 reads CASSLRGDQPQHF. The DNA sequence is as follows: TGTGCCAGCAGTTTAAGGGGGGATCAGCCCCAGCATTTT. In this chain, TRBV27 is recombined with TRBJ1-5, and perhaps TRBD1 as D gene, on 6 matching bases. The germline V gene encodes CDR1 MNHEY and CDR2 SMNVEV (reference sequence). Spanning cysteine to phenylalanine, the CDR3 consists of 13 amino acids. This entry keeps only the CDR3 DNA: 39 bases, framed from base 1. A distance of 7 bases separates the germline ends of V and J, which lose 2 bases and 5 bases respectively.